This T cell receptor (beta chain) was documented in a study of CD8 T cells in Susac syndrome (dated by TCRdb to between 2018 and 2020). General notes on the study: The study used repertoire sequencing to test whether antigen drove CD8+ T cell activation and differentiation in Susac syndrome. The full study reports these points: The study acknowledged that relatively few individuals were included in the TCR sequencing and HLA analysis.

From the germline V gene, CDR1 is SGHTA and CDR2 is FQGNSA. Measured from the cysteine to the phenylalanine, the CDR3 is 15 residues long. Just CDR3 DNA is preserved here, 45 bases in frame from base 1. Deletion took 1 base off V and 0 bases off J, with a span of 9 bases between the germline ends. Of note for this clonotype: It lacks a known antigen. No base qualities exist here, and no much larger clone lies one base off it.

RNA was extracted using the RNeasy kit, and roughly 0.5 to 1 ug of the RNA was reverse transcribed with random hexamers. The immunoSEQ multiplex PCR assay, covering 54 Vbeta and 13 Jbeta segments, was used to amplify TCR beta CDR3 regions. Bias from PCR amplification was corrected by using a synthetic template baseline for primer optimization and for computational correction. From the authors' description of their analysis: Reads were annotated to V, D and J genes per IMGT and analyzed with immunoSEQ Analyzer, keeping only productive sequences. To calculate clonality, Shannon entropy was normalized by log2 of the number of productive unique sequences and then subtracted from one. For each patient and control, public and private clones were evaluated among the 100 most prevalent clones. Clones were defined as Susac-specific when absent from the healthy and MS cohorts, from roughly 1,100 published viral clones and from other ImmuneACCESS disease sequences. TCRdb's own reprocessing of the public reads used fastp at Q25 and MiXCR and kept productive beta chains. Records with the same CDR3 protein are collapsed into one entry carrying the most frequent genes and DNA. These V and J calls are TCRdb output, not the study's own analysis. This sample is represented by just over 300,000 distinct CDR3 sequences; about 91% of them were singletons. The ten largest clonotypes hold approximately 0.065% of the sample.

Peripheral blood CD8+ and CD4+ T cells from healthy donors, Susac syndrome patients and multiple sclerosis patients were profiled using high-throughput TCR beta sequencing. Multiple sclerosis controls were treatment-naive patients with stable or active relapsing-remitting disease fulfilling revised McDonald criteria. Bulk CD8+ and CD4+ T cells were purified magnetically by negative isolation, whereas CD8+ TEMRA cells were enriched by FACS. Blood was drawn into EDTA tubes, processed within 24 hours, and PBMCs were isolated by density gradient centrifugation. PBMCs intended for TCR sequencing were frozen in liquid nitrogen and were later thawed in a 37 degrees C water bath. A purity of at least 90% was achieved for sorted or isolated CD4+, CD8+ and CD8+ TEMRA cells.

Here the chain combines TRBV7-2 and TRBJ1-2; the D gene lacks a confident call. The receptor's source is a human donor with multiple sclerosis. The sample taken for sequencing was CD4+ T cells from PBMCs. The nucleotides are TGTGCCAGCAGCTTAGGTTCGGCGGCTAACTATGGCTACACCTTC. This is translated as CASSLGSAANYGYTF.